This paragraph covers one TCR beta chain sequence. Antigen unknown. The V and J ends lost 4 bases and 2 bases respectively, with 15 bases between them. The CDR3 covers 15 residues. CDR1 MRHNA and CDR2 SNTAGT come from the germline V gene. The ViraFEST assay expanded antigen-specific CD4+ T cells with viral peptide pools before sequencing. Investigators separated out CD4+ T cells once 9 to 11 days of culture had passed. Each participant was administered two doses of either the BNT162b2 or the mRNA-1273 vaccine. This specimen comes from a study of vaccination effects on CD4 cells after COVID-19. Measured with immunoSEQ multiplex PCR; TCRdb has only the in-frame clones, and not every one. Of 50,000 to 65,000 clones listed, approximately 73% are singletons.

This chain joins TRBV6-4 and TRBJ2-7, with D possibly TRBD1 on 5 matching bases. This clonotype originated in a human donor who received a COVID-19 vaccine. The material was CD4+ T cells from PBMCs cultured with HCoV-229E spike peptides, obtained after COVID-19 vaccination. The CDR3 region is CASSAFPRVPYEQYV. CDR3 nucleotides: TGTGCCAGCAGTGCGTTTCCCAGGGTGCCCTACGAGCAGTACGTC.